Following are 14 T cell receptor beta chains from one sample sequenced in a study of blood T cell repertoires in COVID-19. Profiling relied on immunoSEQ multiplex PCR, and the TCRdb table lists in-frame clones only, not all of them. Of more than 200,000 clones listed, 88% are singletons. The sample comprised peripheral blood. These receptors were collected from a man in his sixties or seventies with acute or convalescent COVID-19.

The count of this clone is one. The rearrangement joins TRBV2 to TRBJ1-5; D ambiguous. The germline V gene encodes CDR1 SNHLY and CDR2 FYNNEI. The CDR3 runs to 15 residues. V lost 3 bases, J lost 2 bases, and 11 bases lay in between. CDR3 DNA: TGTGCCAGCAGTGAGGGAGAGTCGGGCAATCAGCCCCAGCATTTT. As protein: CASSEGESGNQPQHF.

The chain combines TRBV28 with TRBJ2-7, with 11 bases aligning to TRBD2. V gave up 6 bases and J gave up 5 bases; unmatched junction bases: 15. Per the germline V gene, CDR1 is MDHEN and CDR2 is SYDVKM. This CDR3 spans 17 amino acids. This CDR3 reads CASSLNPQRLAGHEQYF. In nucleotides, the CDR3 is TGTGCCAGCAGCCTAAACCCACAGCGACTAGCGGGACACGAGCAGTACTTC. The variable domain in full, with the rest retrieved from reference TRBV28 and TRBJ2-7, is DVKVTQSSRYLVKRTGEKVFLECVQDMDHENMFWYRQDPGLGLRLIYFSYDVKMKEKGDIPEGYSVSREKKERFSLILESASTNQTSMYLCASSLNPQRLAGHEQYFGPGTRLTVT.

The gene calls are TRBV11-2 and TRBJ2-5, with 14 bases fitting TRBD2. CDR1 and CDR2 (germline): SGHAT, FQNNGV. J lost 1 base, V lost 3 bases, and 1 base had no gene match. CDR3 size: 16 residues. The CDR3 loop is CASSLGTSGGQETQYF. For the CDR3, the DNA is TGTGCCAGCAGCTTGGGGACTAGCGGGGGCCAAGAGACCCAGTACTTC.

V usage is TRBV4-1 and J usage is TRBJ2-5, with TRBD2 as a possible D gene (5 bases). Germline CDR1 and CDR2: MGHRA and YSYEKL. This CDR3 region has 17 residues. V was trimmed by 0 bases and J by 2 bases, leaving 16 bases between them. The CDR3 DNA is TGCGCCAGCAGCCAAGATATCAGCGGTGGGTTACAAGAGACCCAGTACTTC. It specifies CASSQDISGGLQETQYF.

CDR3 sequence reads: CASSLGTGDQYGYTF. The CDR3 bases are TGTGCCAGCAGCTTAGGGACAGGGGATCAATATGGCTACACCTTC. The chain links TRBV7-9 to TRBJ1-2; 9 bases are shared with TRBD1. The V gene's germline CDR1 is SEHNR and CDR2 FQNEAQ (reference sequence). The V and J ends lost 1 base and 5 bases, in that order; junction bases with no gene match: 5. The CDR3 has 15 amino acids.

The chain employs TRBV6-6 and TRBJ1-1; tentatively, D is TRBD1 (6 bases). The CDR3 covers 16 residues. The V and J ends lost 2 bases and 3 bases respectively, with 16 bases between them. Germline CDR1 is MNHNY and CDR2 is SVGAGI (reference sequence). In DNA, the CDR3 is TGTGCCAGCAGTTACACGAGTTGGGGGCAAGACACTGAAGCTTTCTTT. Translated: CASSYTSWGQDTEAFF.

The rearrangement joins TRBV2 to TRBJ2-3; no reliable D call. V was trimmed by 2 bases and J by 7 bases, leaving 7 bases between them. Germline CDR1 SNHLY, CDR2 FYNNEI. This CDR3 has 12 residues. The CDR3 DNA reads TGTGCCAGCAGTGAAAATGTAAATACGCAGTATTTT. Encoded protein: CASSENVNTQYF.

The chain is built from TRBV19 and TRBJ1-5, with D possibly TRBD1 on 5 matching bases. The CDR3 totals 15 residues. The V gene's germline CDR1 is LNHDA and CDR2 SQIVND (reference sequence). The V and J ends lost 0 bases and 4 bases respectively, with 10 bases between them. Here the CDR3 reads CASSIERQGNQPQHF. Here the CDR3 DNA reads TGTGCCAGTAGTATAGAGAGGCAGGGAAATCAGCCCCAGCATTTT.

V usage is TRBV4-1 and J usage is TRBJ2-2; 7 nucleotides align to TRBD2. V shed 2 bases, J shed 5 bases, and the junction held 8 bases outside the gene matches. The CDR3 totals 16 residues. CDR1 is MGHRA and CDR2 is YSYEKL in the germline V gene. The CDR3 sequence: CASSQTGAGVTGELFF. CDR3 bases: TGCGCCAGCAGCCAAACGGGCGCGGGAGTTACCGGGGAGCTGTTTTTT.

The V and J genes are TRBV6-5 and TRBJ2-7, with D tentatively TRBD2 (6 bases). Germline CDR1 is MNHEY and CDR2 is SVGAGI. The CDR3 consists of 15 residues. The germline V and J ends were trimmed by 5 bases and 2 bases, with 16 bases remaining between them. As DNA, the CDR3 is TGTGCCAGCAGTACTCCGCGCGGACTAACCTACGAGCAGTACTTC. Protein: CASSTPRGLTYEQYF.

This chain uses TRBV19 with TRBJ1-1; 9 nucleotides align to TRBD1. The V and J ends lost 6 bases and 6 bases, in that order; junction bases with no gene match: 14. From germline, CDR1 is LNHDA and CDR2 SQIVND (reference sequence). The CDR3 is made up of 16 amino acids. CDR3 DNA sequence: TGTGCCAGTAGACCGGGACAGGGCCCTTGGGGCCCTGAAGCTTTCTTT. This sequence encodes CASRPGQGPWGPEAFF.

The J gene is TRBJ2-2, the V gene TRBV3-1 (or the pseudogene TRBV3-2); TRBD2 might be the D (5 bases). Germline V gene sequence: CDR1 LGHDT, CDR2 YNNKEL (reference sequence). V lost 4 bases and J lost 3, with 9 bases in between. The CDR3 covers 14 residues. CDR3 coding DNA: TGTGCCAGCAGCCGCGGCGGGTACACCGGGGAGCTGTTTTTT. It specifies CASSRGGYTGELFF.

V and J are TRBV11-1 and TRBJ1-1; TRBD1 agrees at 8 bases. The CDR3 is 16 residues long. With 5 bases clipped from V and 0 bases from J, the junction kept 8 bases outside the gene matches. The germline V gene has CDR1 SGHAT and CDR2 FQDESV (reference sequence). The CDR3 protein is CASSGRTGPMNTEAFF. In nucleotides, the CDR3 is TGTGCCAGCAGCGGGCGGACAGGGCCGATGAACACTGAAGCTTTCTTT. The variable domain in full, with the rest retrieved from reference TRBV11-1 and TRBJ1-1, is EAEVAQSPRYKITEKSQAVAFWCDPISGHATLYWYRQILGQGPELLVQFQDESVVDDSQLPKDRFSAERLKGVDSTLKIQPAELGDSAMYLCASSGRTGPMNTEAFFGQGTRLTVV.

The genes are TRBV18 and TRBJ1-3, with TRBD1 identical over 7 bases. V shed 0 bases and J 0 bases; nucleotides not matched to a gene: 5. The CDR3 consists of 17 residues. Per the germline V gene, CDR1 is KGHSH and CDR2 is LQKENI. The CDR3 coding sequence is TGTGCCAGCTCACCACCGGGACAGAGATTCTCTGGAAACACCATATATTTT. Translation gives CASSPPGQRFSGNTIYF.